What follows is one T cell receptor beta chain and its context. Described treatment: 15 to 20 received Ad26.COV2.S at low or high dose, single or two shots; several received placebo; per-sample allocation not given. Specimens were obtained on day 63 following the first vaccine or placebo injection. Immunization relied on an Ad26 vector, which expressed Wuhan-strain SARS-CoV-2 spike. This sample is part of a study of Ad26.COV2.S vaccination and SARS-CoV-2 variants. Study-level background: Donor participated within the Ad26.COV2.S arm of the COV1001 trial. The vaccine Ad26.COV2.S was put into the muscle once, or twice with 56 days between.

Sequencing was performed with immunoSEQ multiplex PCR; in TCRdb, only in-frame clones are kept and a portion is missing. The sample has approximately 360,000 clones; around four fifths are singletons. Between the trimmed V and J ends, which lost 1 base and 5 bases, there was a span of 11 bases. The CDR3 consists of 14 residues. CDR1 is MNHEY and CDR2 is SVGEGT in the germline V gene. The V gene is TRBV6-2 or TRBV6-3, the J gene TRBJ1-1; no firm D call. The starting material was peripheral blood, obtained in a trial of Ad26.COV2.S vaccine versus placebo. This TCR was recovered from a person aged 18-60 years who received the Ad26.COV2.S COVID-19 vaccine or a placebo. The CDR3 protein is CASSYWTRRTEAFF. The DNA of the CDR3 is TGTGCCAGCAGTTACTGGACCCGGCGGACTGAAGCTTTCTTT.